Listed below are T cell receptor beta chains from one sample, sequenced in a study of blood T cell repertoires in COVID-19. Using immunoSEQ multiplex PCR, the repertoire was profiled, and TCRdb retains in-frame clones only, with some absent. The sample carries under 130,000 clones, about four fifths recorded once. The sequenced sample was peripheral blood. The source is a woman in her 70s with acute or convalescent COVID-19. CDR3s include the opening cysteine and the closing phenylalanine or tryptophan. A D gene is named only where the DNA matches it firmly. Expanded clones are given a class, and other clones once, few, many or no size at all.

-	TRBV10-1	TRBJ2-3	-	CASSESAVGADTQYF	TGCGCCAGCAGTGAGTCGGCGGTGGGAGCAGATACGCAGTATTTT
-	TRBV28	TRBJ2-1	-	CASRSYNEQFF	TGTGCCAGCAGATCTTACAATGAGCAGTTCTTC
TRBD1	TRBV14	TRBJ1-5	-	CARGYRGDQPQHF	TGTGCCAGGGGATACAGGGGAGATCAGCCCCAGCATTTT
TRBD1	TRBV7-2	TRBJ1-2	-	CASSLDRSYGYTF	TGTGCCAGCAGCTTGGACAGGTCCTATGGCTACACCTTC
TRBD1	TRBV2	TRBJ1-2	-	CASSGTPGTAIINYGYTF	TGTGCCAGCAGTGGTACACCCGGGACAGCGATTATTAACTATGGCTACACCTTC
TRBD1	TRBV30	TRBJ1-5	-	CAWSISIGTAVQPQHF	TGTGCCTGGAGTATAAGCATCGGGACAGCCGTGCAGCCCCAGCATTTT
-	TRBV6-5	TRBJ1-1	-	CASRSAETTEAFF	TGTGCCAGCAGGTCGGCGGAAACCACTGAAGCTTTCTTT
TRBD1	TRBV9	TRBJ2-5	-	CASSPDRVGTQYF	TGTGCCAGCAGCCCGGACAGGGTGGGGACCCAGTACTTC
TRBD1	TRBV7-9	TRBJ1-4	-	CASSITGGADEKLFF	TGTGCCAGCAGCATCACAGGGGGCGCCGATGAAAAACTGTTTTTT
TRBD2	TRBV28	TRBJ2-1	-	CASSPTSGSSYNEQFF	TGTGCCAGCAGTCCGACTAGCGGGAGCTCCTACAATGAGCAGTTCTTC
TRBD2	TRBV30	TRBJ2-3	-	CAWSSASGRQDTQYF	TGTGCCTGGAGTTCTGCCAGCGGGAGACAAGATACGCAGTATTTT
-	TRBV5-1	TRBJ1-5	-	CASSLDGSSNQPQHF	TGCGCCAGCAGCTTGGACGGTTCAAGCAATCAGCCCCAGCATTTT
TRBD2	TRBV27	TRBJ2-1	-	CASSATSGSYNEQFF	TGTGCCAGCAGTGCGACTAGCGGGTCCTACAATGAGCAGTTCTTC
TRBD2	TRBV7-9	TRBJ2-1	-	CASSSSGTYNEQFF	TGTGCCAGCAGCTCTAGCGGGACCTACAATGAGCAGTTCTTC
TRBD2	TRBV6-2/TRBV6-3	TRBJ2-3	-	CASSSGSDTQYF	TGTGCCAGCAGTAGCGGGAGTGATACGCAGTATTTT
-	TRBV7-2	TRBJ1-3	-	CASSLSSGNTIYF	TGTGCCAGCAGCTTGAGCTCTGGAAACACCATATATTTT
TRBD1	TRBV4-3	TRBJ1-1	-	CASSQVLGQVAEAFF	TGCGCCAGCAGCCAAGTGCTGGGACAGGTTGCTGAAGCTTTCTTT
-	TRBV7-6	TRBJ1-1	-	CASSLVANTEAFF	TGTGCCAGCAGCTTAGTGGCGAACACTGAAGCTTTCTTT
-	TRBV6-6	TRBJ1-5	-	CASSYSSRQPQHF	TGTGCCAGCAGTTACTCGTCGCGTCAGCCCCAGCATTTT
-	TRBV19	TRBJ2-5	-	CASSMGTQFETQYF	TGTGCCAGTAGTATGGGCACCCAGTTCGAGACCCAGTACTTC
TRBD2	TRBV5-4	TRBJ2-2	-	CASSPELAGVDTGELFF	TGTGCCAGCAGCCCCGAACTAGCGGGAGTGGACACCGGGGAGCTGTTTTTT
TRBD1	TRBV5-4	TRBJ2-7	-	CASSGDSHEQYF	TGTGCCAGCAGCGGGGACAGTCACGAGCAGTACTTC
TRBD2	TRBV5-1	TRBJ2-5	-	CASSHTGLDIETQYF	TGCGCCAGCAGCCACACGGGACTAGACATAGAGACCCAGTACTTC
-	TRBV15	TRBJ1-1	once	CATSRGWSTEAFF	TGTGCCACCAGCAGAGGGTGGAGCACTGAAGCTTTCTTT
-	TRBV19	TRBJ1-1	-	CASKHGGPGVNTEAFF	TGTGCCAGTAAACATGGGGGCCCTGGGGTGAACACTGAAGCTTTCTTT
TRBD2	TRBV19	TRBJ2-1	-	CASSRKIAGVTSYNEQFF	TGTGCCAGTAGTAGGAAAATAGCGGGAGTGACCTCCTACAATGAGCAGTTCTTC
-	TRBV3-1/TRBV3-2	TRBJ1-1	-	CASSQDSSGNTEAFF	TGTGCCAGCAGCCAAGATTCTAGCGGGAACACTGAAGCTTTCTTT
TRBD2	TRBV3-1/TRBV3-2	TRBJ2-1	-	CASSQDSPFSIGGARDEQFF	TGTGCCAGCAGCCAAGATTCCCCGTTCTCGATCGGGGGGGCCCGGGATGAGCAGTTCTTC
TRBD2	TRBV2	TRBJ2-5	-	CASIGLAVETQYF	TGTGCCAGCATCGGACTAGCGGTGGAGACCCAGTACTTC
-	TRBV29-1	TRBJ2-7	-	CSVEGTYEQYF	TGCAGCGTTGAGGGGACTTACGAGCAGTACTTC
TRBD1	TRBV7-9	TRBJ1-1	few	CASSPRQGGNTEAFF	TGTGCCAGCAGCCCCAGACAGGGTGGAAACACTGAAGCTTTCTTT
TRBD1	TRBV6-5	TRBJ1-2	-	CASSYPDQDRDGYTF	TGTGCCAGCAGTTACCCCGATCAGGACAGGGATGGCTACACCTTC
TRBD1	TRBV7-2	TRBJ1-1	-	CASSLIGTGGSTEAFF	TGTGCCAGCAGCTTAATTGGTACAGGGGGCTCCACTGAAGCTTTCTTT
TRBD2	TRBV9	TRBJ2-2	few	CASSVGLAGPAGELFF	TGTGCCAGCAGCGTAGGGCTAGCGGGACCGGCCGGGGAGCTGTTTTTT
-	TRBV28	TRBJ1-1	-	CASRSVNTEAFF	TGTGCCAGCAGGTCGGTGAACACTGAAGCTTTCTTT
-	TRBV13	TRBJ2-7	-	CASSGGPRSYEQYF	TGTGCCAGCAGCGGCGGGCCCCGTTCCTACGAGCAGTACTTC
-	TRBV6-4	TRBJ1-5	once	CASSDRRMGHSNQPQHF	TGTGCCAGCAGTGACCGCAGGATGGGGCATAGCAATCAGCCCCAGCATTTT
TRBD2	TRBV6-4	TRBJ2-3	-	CASAPGLADTDTQYF	TGTGCCAGCGCCCCGGGACTAGCGGACACAGATACGCAGTATTTT
TRBD1	TRBV7-9	TRBJ2-1	-	CASSRTGNEQFF	TGTGCCAGCAGTCGGACAGGGAATGAGCAGTTCTTC
-	TRBV20-1	TRBJ2-5	-	CSASLALQETQYF	TGCAGTGCTAGTCTAGCACTCCAAGAGACCCAGTACTTC
-	TRBV4-1	TRBJ1-1	few	CASSQESGIGNTEAFF	TGCGCCAGCAGCCAAGAATCAGGAATCGGGAACACTGAAGCTTTCTTT
TRBD2	TRBV7-9	TRBJ2-3	few	CASSLERGGTDTQYF	TGTGCCAGCAGCCTAGAGCGGGGAGGCACAGATACGCAGTATTTT
TRBD2	TRBV7-2	TRBJ2-7	-	CASSRTSGGKSYEQYF	TGTGCCAGCAGTCGGACCAGCGGGGGGAAATCTTACGAGCAGTACTTC
-	TRBV2	TRBJ2-3	-	CASSEGLAHELDTQYF	TGTGCCAGCAGTGAAGGTCTAGCGCATGAGCTAGATACGCAGTATTTT
TRBD1	TRBV28	TRBJ1-2	-	CASSLVRDRNYGYTF	TGTGCCAGCAGTTTGGTCCGGGACAGGAACTATGGCTACACCTTC
TRBD2	TRBV4-3	TRBJ2-7	-	CASSQDLRGGAYEQYF	TGCGCCAGCAGCCAAGATTTACGCGGGGGGGCCTACGAGCAGTACTTC
-	TRBV19	TRBJ1-6	-	CASSWDTHNSPLHF	TGTGCCAGTAGTTGGGACACCCATAATTCACCCCTCCACTTT